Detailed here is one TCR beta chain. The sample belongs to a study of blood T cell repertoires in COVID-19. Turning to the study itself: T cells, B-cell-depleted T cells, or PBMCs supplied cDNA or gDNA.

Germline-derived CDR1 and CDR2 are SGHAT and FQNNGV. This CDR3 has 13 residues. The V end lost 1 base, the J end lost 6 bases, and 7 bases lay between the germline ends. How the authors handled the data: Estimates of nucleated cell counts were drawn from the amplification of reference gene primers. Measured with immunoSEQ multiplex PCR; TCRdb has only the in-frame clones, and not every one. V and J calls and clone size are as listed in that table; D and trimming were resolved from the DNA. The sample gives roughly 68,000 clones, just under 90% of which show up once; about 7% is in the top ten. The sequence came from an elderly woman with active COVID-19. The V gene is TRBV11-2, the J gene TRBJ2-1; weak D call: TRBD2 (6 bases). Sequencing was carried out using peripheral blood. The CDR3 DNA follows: TGTGCCAGCAGCTTAGGGAGGGCCAATGAGCAGTTCTTC. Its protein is CASSLGRANEQFF.